These T cell receptor beta chains were read from a single sample in a study of metastatic and nonmetastatic thyroid tumors. TCRdb reassembled clones from the PCR reads with MiXCR. The sample yields about 26,000 clones, 25% to 30% seen once. The sequencing input was blood. The source of these receptors is a female donor with papillary thyroid cancer or a benign thyroid nodule (not recorded which). Some clones in this sample may be carry-over from other donors' samples. Each CDR3 is given with its conserved first and last residue. The order of the fields is J gene, clone size, D gene, V gene, CDR3 length, CDR3 DNA, CDR3 protein. A D gene is named only where the DNA matches it firmly. Rows may omit the clone size; those that give it use once, few, many or a size class.

TRBJ1-2	medium-sized	.	TRBV18	16	TGTGCCAGCTCACCACTTTCCGTGGCAGGGGATTATGGCTACACCTTC	CASSPLSVAGDYGYTF
TRBJ1-6	.	TRBD1	TRBV6-1	15	TGTGGGTGCAGTGAATCGGGACAGGGTAATTCACCCCTCCACTTT	CGCSESGQGNSPLHF
TRBJ2-3	.	TRBD2	TRBV19	15	TGTGCCAGTAGTAAGCGGGACTCCTACACAGATACGCAGTATTTT	CASSKRDSYTDTQYF
TRBJ2-6	many	.	TRBV9	14	TGTGCCAGCAGCGTAGAATCTGGGGCCAACGTCCTGACTTTC	CASSVESGANVLTF
TRBJ1-1	few	.	TRBV12-3/TRBV12-4	13	TGTGCCAACAACCCCTTGATGGGGGTTGAAGCTTTCTTT	CANNPLMGVEAFF
TRBJ2-3	few	.	TRBV15	16	TGTGCCACCAGCCCGCCAAGAGGCGATAAGGCAGATACGCAGTATTTT	CATSPPRGDKADTQYF
TRBJ2-7	few	TRBD1	TRBV9	13	TGTGCCAGCAGCATCGACAGGGGGCAAGAGCAGTACTTC	CASSIDRGQEQYF
TRBJ2-1	many	.	TRBV18	15	TGTGCCAGCTCACCGGTAGCTGTTCGCGGCGATGAGCAGTTCTTC	CASSPVAVRGDEQFF
TRBJ2-7	.	.	TRBV5-1	13	TGCGCCAGCAGCTTGGACCGAGCCTACGAGCAGTACTTC	CASSLDRAYEQYF
TRBJ1-1	many	.	TRBV5-4	14	TGTGCCAGCAGCCCGACAGGAAGGAAAACTGAAGCTTTCTTT	CASSPTGRKTEAFF
TRBJ2-4	many	TRBD1	TRBV19	14	TGTGCCAGTAGCAATACAGGGGGCAGAAACATTCAGTACTTC	CASSNTGGRNIQYF
TRBJ2-5	many	.	TRBV10-3	14	TGTGCCATCAGTGAGTCGGGGACGGCGGGGACCCAGTACTTC	CAISESGTAGTQYF
TRBJ2-7	.	TRBD2	TRBV20-1	14	TGCAGTGCTTTCATAGCGGGAGGATCCTACGAGCAGTACTTC	CSAFIAGGSYEQYF
TRBJ2-7	.	TRBD2	TRBV6-1	13	TGTGCCAGCAGCCCGATGGGGGGGGTCGAGCAGTACTTC	CASSPMGGVEQYF
TRBJ1-2	few	.	TRBV27	13	TGTGCCAGCAGTTTACAGCCAAACTATGGCTACACCTTC	CASSLQPNYGYTF
TRBJ2-7	.	TRBD2	TRBV11-2	16	TGTGCCAGCAGCGAAGAGGGGACTAGGCTTTCCTACGAGCAGTACTTC	CASSEEGTRLSYEQYF
TRBJ2-3	many	.	TRBV5-1	16	TGCGCCAGTGCGGAGGGTTCGGTAATTAGCACAGATACGCAGTATTTT	CASAEGSVISTDTQYF
TRBJ1-5	.	.	TRBV28	16	TGTGCCAGCAGGTCCGGGCGGACAGTGGACAATCAGCCCCAGCATTTT	CASRSGRTVDNQPQHF
TRBJ2-3	.	.	TRBV2	14	TGTGCCAGCAGTGATTGGAGGGCAGGTGATACGCAGTATTTT	CASSDWRAGDTQYF
TRBJ1-5	many	.	TRBV6-1	13	TGTGCCAGCAAAGAGGCGACCAATCAGCCCCAGCATTTT	CASKEATNQPQHF
TRBJ1-1	few	.	TRBV6-1	13	TGTGCCAGCAGTGAAATTTGTAACACTGAAGCTTTCTTT	CASSEICNTEAFF
TRBJ2-5	many	.	TRBV20-1	14	TGCAGTGCTAGAGGGGGGGTGCGAGGGGTGACCCAGTACTTC	CSARGGVRGVTQYF
TRBJ2-3	many	TRBD2	TRBV9	15	TGTGCCAGCAGCGATGACCCACTAGCGGAAACTACGCAGTATTTT	CASSDDPLAETTQYF
TRBJ2-7	.	TRBD2	TRBV5-6	15	TGTGCCAGCAGCGCCCCGGGACTAGCGGTTTACGAGCAGTACTTC	CASSAPGLAVYEQYF
TRBJ1-3	.	.	TRBV10-3	13	TGTGCCATCAGACAGCCCTCTGGAAACACCATATATTTT	CAIRQPSGNTIYF
TRBJ1-2	.	TRBD1	TRBV6-4	16	TGTGCCAGCAGTGACTCAAACAGGGGTTCATTCTATGGCTACACCTTC	CASSDSNRGSFYGYTF
TRBJ2-3	many	.	TRBV11-2	12	TGTGCCAGCAGCCAGGGGTCAGATACGCAGTATTTT	CASSQGSDTQYF
TRBJ1-5	few	.	TRBV12-5	15	TGTGCTAGTGGAAGGACAGCGACCGGCAATCAACCCCAGCATTTT	CASGRTATGNQPQHF
TRBJ2-2	.	TRBD2	TRBV7-1	20	TGTGCCAGCAGCTCCATAAAGCGGTGGCGGGGGGGTACAGGGACCGGGGAGCTGTTTTTT	CASSSIKRWRGGTGTGELFF
TRBJ1-5	many	TRBD1	TRBV18	13	TGTGCCAGCTCACCGACAGGGGATCAGCCCCAGCATTTT	CASSPTGDQPQHF
TRBJ1-1	many	.	TRBV27	14	TGTGCCAGCACTTCCGGGGGGGGGGTCACTGAAGCTTTCTTT	CASTSGGGVTEAFF
TRBJ1-5	medium-sized	.	TRBV6-2/TRBV6-3	17	TGTGCCAGCAGTTACTCGACGAGGGGTGGGGTGCGTCAGCCCCAGCATTTT	CASSYSTRGGVRQPQHF